A selection of T cell receptor beta chains follows, all from one sample in a study of monozygotic twins with cystic fibrosis. Profiling relied on immunoSEQ multiplex PCR, and the TCRdb table lists in-frame clones only, not all of them. The table has around 34,000 clones, 80% to 95% seen once. The sequenced material came from blood. These TCRs come from a girl aged 2 to 10 with cystic fibrosis. The CDR3 runs from the conserved cysteine through the conserved F or W. D genes are given only for firm matches. The size field is filled for only some rows; it gives once, few, many or a size class.

clone size,D gene,V gene,J gene,CDR3 protein,CDR3 DNA
once,NA,TRBV6-4,TRBJ2-3,CASSSGSTDTQYF,TGTGCCAGCAGTAGCGGGAGCACAGATACGCAGTATTTT
once,TRBD2,TRBV4-3,TRBJ2-3,CASSQDLSGLVGGDTQYF,TGCGCCAGCAGCCAAGATCTTAGCGGACTAGTGGGTGGAGATACGCAGTATTTT
NA,TRBD1,TRBV13,TRBJ1-2,CASSRQGIGGYTF,TGTGCCAGCAGCCGACAGGGGATAGGTGGCTACACCTTC
NA,NA,TRBV4-1,TRBJ2-3,CASSQGLAIWWDGGTDTQYF,TGCGCCAGCAGCCAAGGCCTGGCCATCTGGTGGGACGGCGGCACAGATACGCAGTATTTT
few,NA,TRBV4-1,TRBJ2-3,CASSQAGDTQYF,TGCGCCAGCAGCCAAGCGGGGGATACGCAGTATTTT
few,NA,TRBV20-1,TRBJ1-2,CRAGAFRGYTF,TGCAGGGCAGGGGCGTTCCGGGGCTACACCTTC
NA,TRBD1,TRBV19,TRBJ1-5,CASNRGNSNQPQHF,TGTGCCAGTAACAGGGGAAATAGCAATCAGCCCCAGCATTTT
NA,TRBD2,TRBV29-1,TRBJ2-1,CSVEDRVTAGGRYEQFF,TGCAGCGTTGAAGATCGGGTAACGGCGGGGGGGAGGTATGAGCAGTTCTTC
NA,NA,TRBV7-6,TRBJ1-2,CASSLTPGSLYGYTF,TGTGCCAGCAGCTTAACCCCCGGCAGCCTCTATGGCTACACCTTC
NA,NA,TRBV2,TRBJ2-7,CASSEWGRVYEQYF,TGTGCCAGCAGTGAATGGGGGCGCGTTTACGAGCAGTACTTC
NA,NA,TRBV6-5,TRBJ2-3,CASAPGITDTQYF,TGTGCCAGCGCACCGGGGATCACAGATACGCAGTATTTT
NA,NA,TRBV7-9,TRBJ2-7,CASSEGSSYEQYF,TGTGCCAGCAGCGAAGGTTCCTCCTACGAGCAGTACTTC
once,NA,TRBV5-1,TRBJ2-5,CASSFPGSEETQYF,TGCGCCAGCAGCTTCCCCGGGTCCGAAGAGACCCAGTACTTC
NA,NA,TRBV19,TRBJ1-1,CASSIGVTENTEAFF,TGTGCCAGTAGTATCGGGGTGACTGAGAACACTGAAGCTTTCTTT
NA,NA,TRBV5-1,TRBJ2-1,CASSLGPQGLTYNEQFF,TGCGCCAGCAGCTTGGGGCCTCAGGGCCTGACCTACAATGAGCAGTTCTTC
NA,NA,TRBV7-9,TRBJ2-7,CASGVEMGPQAYEQYF,TGTGCCAGCGGGGTCGAGATGGGGCCTCAAGCCTACGAGCAGTACTTC
NA,NA,TRBV7-9,TRBJ2-7,CASTVRDNSYEQYF,TGTGCCAGCACCGTCCGGGACAACTCCTACGAGCAGTACTTC
NA,NA,TRBV18,TRBJ2-2,CASSPDSGTRWELFF,TGTGCCAGCTCACCCGATTCCGGGACACGCTGGGAGCTGTTTTTT